This passage covers 20 T cell receptor beta chains from one sample sequenced in a study of CD8 T cells in ankylosing spondylitis. TCRdb reprocessed the 5' RACE reads with MiXCR, giving one entry per CDR3 protein. Among about 250,000 distinct CDR3 sequences, 30% to 40% were seen once, and the ten largest hold about 4.2%. The specimen sequenced was blood, either unsorted or a sorted T cell fraction (not recorded which). These receptors were obtained from a male donor with ankylosing spondylitis or in good health (not recorded which).

This clonotype was counted only a few times. A read error may be the cause here, since a much bigger clone is one base away. V usage is TRBV12-3 or TRBV12-4 and J usage is TRBJ2-5; tentative D call: TRBD2 (5 bases). This CDR3 contains 12 residues. Trimming shortened V by 3 bases and J by 4 bases, and 6 bases separated the two germline ends. CDR3 sequence: CASSFEGETQYF. DNA for the CDR3: TGTGCCAGCAGTTTTGAGGGAGAGACCCAGTACTTC.

The sample holds a few counts of this clonotype. The chain couples TRBV10-3 to TRBJ2-5; TRBD1 aligns across 9 bases. V shed 7 bases and J 0 bases; nucleotides not matched to a gene: 6. There are 15 residues in the CDR3. Germline V CDR1 and CDR2: ENHRY, SYGVKD. CDR3 amino acids: CAIKDRDRDQETQYF. The CDR3 DNA reads as TGTGCCATCAAGGACCGGGACAGGGACCAAGAGACCCAGTACTTC.

The genes are TRBV20-1 and TRBJ2-5; 7 nucleotides agree with TRBD2. V was clipped by 0 bases and J by 5 bases; unmatched bases: 12. Germline V gene sequence: CDR1 DFQATT, CDR2 SNEGSKA (reference sequence). The CDR3 covers 16 residues. CDR3 bases: TGCAGTGCTAGAGATGATTTGGGAGCGGGGTTCGAGACCCAGTACTTC. This gives the protein CSARDDLGAGFETQYF.

This chain uses TRBV20-1 with TRBJ1-5, with D perhaps matching TRBD1 (6 bases). There are 15 residues in the CDR3. Germline CDR1 reads DFQATT; CDR2 reads SNEGSKA (reference sequence). V was shortened by 3 bases and J by 3 bases, with 15 bases between the two germline ends. The CDR3 spells CSASDRRQINQPQHF. CDR3 nucleotide sequence: TGCAGTGCTAGTGACAGGAGACAGATCAATCAGCCCCAGCATTTT.

This chain links TRBV20-1 with TRBJ2-7; TRBD1 matches 11 bases. Losses at the gene ends were 4 bases for V and 0 bases for J; bases not matched to a gene: 8. Germline assignment: CDR1 DFQATT and CDR2 SNEGSKA (reference sequence). The CDR3 is 16 residues long. CDR3 in DNA: TGCAGTGCTAAAGGGACAGGGGGTCCCTACTCCTACGAGCAGTACTTC. This gives the protein CSAKGTGGPYSYEQYF.

The CDR3 bases are TGTGCCAGCAGCTTATTTGGCGGGGCGGTTGAAGCTTTCTTT. Amino acid sequence: CASSLFGGAVEAFF. V and J are TRBV7-8 and TRBJ1-1; D might be TRBD1 (5 bases). From germline, CDR1 is SGHVS and CDR2 FQNEAQ. Between the trimmed V and J ends, which lost 2 bases and 7 bases, there was a span of 14 bases. The CDR3 loop spans 14 amino acids.

This clonotype has just one count. The chain carries TRBV3-1 and TRBJ2-7; weak D call: TRBD2 (7 bases). The CDR3 sequence is 15 residues long. CDR1 is LGHDT, CDR2 YNNKEL, per germline (reference sequence). Trimming took off 2 bases at V and 1 base at J, with 12 bases between the two ends. The DNA for the CDR3 is TGTGCCAGCAGCCAATGGGCGGGGGCGTCCTACGAGCAGTACTTC. Amino acid sequence: CASSQWAGASYEQYF.

The V gene is TRBV10-3, the J gene TRBJ2-7, with 8 bases identical to TRBD1. The CDR3 covers 14 residues. Germline CDR1 reads ENHRY; CDR2 reads SYGVKD. J lost 8 bases, V lost 8 bases, and 14 bases had no gene match. In nucleotides, the CDR3 is TGTGCCATCGGTACCGGGACAGGCGACCTGAAGCAGTACTTC. As protein: CAIGTGTGDLKQYF.

CDR3 sequence (DNA): TGCAGTGCTACATACCAAGAGACCCAGTACTTC. The encoded protein is CSATYQETQYF. The rearrangement links TRBV20-1 to TRBJ2-5; D is undetermined. Germline V gives CDR1 DFQATT, CDR2 SNEGSKA (reference sequence). This CDR3 comprises 11 residues. Trimming stripped 4 bases from V and 0 bases from J, with 3 bases between.

This clonotype was detected many times. The chain carries TRBV29-1 and TRBJ1-4; 10 bases agree with TRBD1. V gave up 6 bases and J gave up 10 bases; unmatched junction bases: 11. This CDR3 contains 14 residues. The germline V gene has CDR1 SQVTM and CDR2 ANQGSEA. The CDR3 region is CSVDPGQGSGKLFF. CDR3 DNA sequence: TGCAGCGTGGATCCGGGACAGGGGTCGGGAAAACTGTTTTTT.

The sample holds a few counts of this clonotype. The rearrangement joins TRBV20-1 to TRBJ2-1, with 10 bases that match TRBD2. Trimming cost V 3 bases and J 0 bases; bases outside gene matches: 11. CDR3 length equals 18 residues. Germline V gives CDR1 DFQATT, CDR2 SNEGSKA (reference sequence). The CDR3 is CSARPLAGALSSYNEQFF. In DNA form, the CDR3 reads TGCAGTGCTAGGCCCCTAGCGGGGGCTCTTAGCTCCTACAATGAGCAGTTCTTC.

This clonotype was observed a few times. The chain carries TRBV10-2 and TRBJ2-5; D ambiguous. This CDR3 spans 12 amino acids. V lost 1 base and J lost 7, with 7 bases in between. Germline CDR1 is WSHSY and CDR2 is SAAADI. For the CDR3, the DNA is TGCGCCAGCAGTGAGTTGGTGTGGACCCAGTACTTC. It translates to CASSELVWTQYF.

The gene calls are TRBV20-1 and TRBJ2-3, with a possible D match to TRBD1 (5 bases). The V end was cut by 0 bases, the J end by 2 bases, with 15 bases between. Germline loops: CDR1 DFQATT, CDR2 SNEGSKA (reference sequence). There are 16 residues in the CDR3. The CDR3 bases are TGCAGTGCTAGAGACCCCGGTGGGGCCTTCACAGATACGCAGTATTTT. Protein sequence: CSARDPGGAFTDTQYF.

The chain employs TRBV20-1 and TRBJ2-1; TRBD2 aligns across 12 bases. Germline V gene data show CDR1 as DFQATT and CDR2 as SNEGSKA (reference sequence). The ends lost 6 bases at V and 3 bases at J; junction bases unmatched: 6. The length of the CDR3 is 15 residues. CDR3 protein: CSARGLAGYYNEQFF. The CDR3 DNA is TGCAGTGCCCGCGGACTAGCGGGGTACTACAATGAGCAGTTCTTC.

This clonotype was observed a handful of times. This chain connects TRBV6-5 to TRBJ1-6; TRBD1 is a possible D gene (6 bases). V was trimmed by 2 bases and J by 8 bases, leaving 13 bases between them. CDR3 length: 15 amino acids. From germline, CDR1 is MNHEY and CDR2 SVGAGI. This CDR3 reads CASSYRGHGDSPLHF. CDR3 DNA: TGTGCCAGCAGTTACCGGGGACACGGAGATTCACCCCTCCACTTT.

This clonotype came up once. The V and J genes are TRBV5-6 and TRBJ2-4; D is ambiguous. V lost 0 bases to trimming and J lost 0 bases, with 10 bases between them. The germline CDR1 and CDR2 sequences are SGHDT and YYEEEE. The CDR3 totals 16 residues. CDR3 amino acids: CASSLDNSIAKNIQYF. The CDR3 nucleotides are TGTGCCAGCAGCTTGGATAACAGCATAGCCAAAAACATTCAGTACTTC.

This clonotype appeared many times. V is TRBV20-1 and J is TRBJ1-1; D gene unclear. The CDR3 runs to 11 residues. V lost 1 base to trimming and J lost 6 bases, with 6 bases between them. Germline loops: CDR1 DFQATT, CDR2 SNEGSKA (reference sequence). CDR3 loop: CSARVGAEAFF. The CDR3 nucleotides are TGCAGTGCTAGAGTAGGCGCTGAAGCTTTCTTT.

V gene TRBV4-2 combines with J gene TRBJ2-3; a weak D match, TRBD1 (6 bases). V lost 4 bases to trimming and J lost 0 bases, with 14 bases between them. This CDR3 has 16 amino acids. Germline V gene data show CDR1 as LGHNA and CDR2 as YNFKEQ. CDR3 amino acids: CASSPHGTTSTDTQYF. Written as DNA, the CDR3 is TGTGCCAGCAGCCCCCACGGGACAACTAGCACAGATACGCAGTATTTT.

V is TRBV12-5 and J is TRBJ2-2; D is perhaps TRBD1 or TRBD2 (5 bases each). CDR1 is LGHNT, CDR2 FRNRAP, per germline. V was clipped by 5 bases and J by 2 bases, with 6 bases between them. The CDR3 contains 13 residues. This CDR3 is CASGRDNTGELFF. CDR3 in DNA: TGTGCTAGTGGTAGGGACAACACCGGGGAGCTGTTTTTT.

This clonotype has a count of ten or more. The J gene is TRBJ2-3, the V gene TRBV6-1, with 14 bases matching TRBD2. Trimming at V came to 8 bases and at J to 4 bases, leaving 8 bases not matched to a gene. Per germline, CDR1 MNHNS and CDR2 SASEGT. The CDR3 totals 16 residues. DNA for the CDR3: TGTGCCAGCGGACTAGGGACTAGCGGGGGCCCAGATACGCAGTATTTT. Its protein is CASGLGTSGGPDTQYF.